This T cell receptor (beta chain) was profiled in a study of blood T cell repertoires in COVID-19. Study overall: The origin of the acute and convalescent COVID-19 samples was the United States, Italy and Spain. PBMCs, B-cell-depleted T cells, or T cells provided the cDNA or gDNA that made up the material.

Germline V gene sequence: CDR1 MDHEN, CDR2 SYDVKM. V lost 4 bases to trimming and J lost 7 bases; unmatched junction nucleotides: 11. CDR3 size: 16 residues. Authors' data handling: How many nucleated cells were present was estimated from reference gene primer amplification. Profiled with immunoSEQ multiplex PCR; TCRdb holds only in-frame clones, not every one. V, J and clone size derive from that table, while D and trimming were established from the DNA sequence. The repertoire holds 200,000 to 250,000 clones, with about 85% as singletons. This rearrangement joins TRBV28 to TRBJ1-4; 8 nucleotides match TRBD1. Material for sequencing was peripheral blood. This sequence originates from a woman of 80 years or more with active or convalescent COVID-19. The CDR3: CASSSNPGTGPEKLFF. The CDR3, as DNA: TGTGCCAGCAGTTCCAACCCCGGGACAGGTCCTGAAAAACTGTTTTTT.